The rows below give T cell receptor beta chains drawn from one sample of a study of monozygotic twins with inflammatory bowel disease. TCRdb reprocessed the 5' RACE reads; each CDR3 protein has one entry and no DNA is given. The sample table sets out 200,000 to 250,000 distinct CDR3 sequences. The sequenced sample was blood. The receptors were gathered from a human donor with ulcerative colitis or Crohn's disease, or a healthy co-twin of an affected twin (not recorded which). The CDR3 runs from the conserved cysteine through the conserved F or W.

TRBJ2-2 | TRBV7-3 | CASSLLGTTGELFF
TRBJ1-3 | TRBV29-1 | CSAGPGTGSGNTIYF
TRBJ2-1 | TRBV15 | CATSRESLAGGDNEQFF
TRBJ2-1 | TRBV7-2 | CASSLAGGSQFF
TRBJ2-6 | TRBV4-2 | CASSHGSSGANVLTF
TRBJ2-3 | TRBV7-2 | CAVQGGGHTDTQYF
TRBJ1-5 | TRBV19 | CASTTGGSNQPQHF
TRBJ2-1 | TRBV4-3 | CASSQLAGGPGNEQFF
TRBJ1-2 | TRBV27 | CASSFRAGYGYTF
TRBJ1-1 | TRBV4-2 | CASSRSGDNAEAFF
TRBJ2-1 | TRBV7-8 | CASSVSGPYNEQFF
TRBJ2-1 | TRBV6-5 | CASSYSRAGGPNEQFF